Sequencing of this T cell receptor (beta chain) was carried out in a study of shared clonotypes between healthy human individuals. Study background: The study used three CD4 naive, three CD4 memory, two CD8 naive and one CD8 memory plate per donor.

This clone was found once. Trimming left V 5 bases short and J 7 bases short, with 12 bases between. Germline V lookup: CDR1 LNHDA, CDR2 SQIVND (reference sequence). This CDR3 comprises 12 residues. The assay was run at deep level. Approximately 30,000 T cell genomes (approximately 0.2 ug DNA) went into each sorted-subset replicate. Measured with immunoSEQ multiplex PCR; TCRdb has only the in-frame clones, and not every one. The sample has about 1.4 million clones, roughly 96% seen once. The TCR was taken from a young man in good health. Sample: naive CD4+ T cells sorted from blood. Subset reported: CD45RA+ positively selected. The V call is TRBV19, the J call TRBJ2-7; perhaps TRBD2 as D (6 bases). CDR3 nucleotides: TGTGCCAGTAGTGTCACGGGAGAGGAGCAGTACTTC. Encoded protein: CASSVTGEEQYF.